This T cell receptor beta chain was documented in a study of diagnostic markers for celiac disease (dated by TCRdb to 2019 to 2021). The instrument was an Illumina MiSeq. Once TCRdb had reprocessed the reads, it stored one entry per CDR3 protein sequence and supplied no DNA. This sample's clone table shows under 4,000 distinct CDR3 sequences. 7.5% to 10% of the sample belongs to the ten largest clones. Concerning this clonotype itself: Its recognized antigen is unknown.

Sequenced sample: either unsorted cells or a sorted T cell fraction (not recorded which). This receptor was identified in a human donor. This table probably holds off-target reads from a library built for another chain.

The CDR3 region: CASSQDRGGEFGYTF. In this chain, TRBV4-3 is recombined with TRBJ1-2. From the cysteine up to the phenylalanine, the CDR3 has a length of 15 residues. No nucleotide data were recorded. CDR1 and CDR2 (LGHNA, YSLEER) derive from the germline V gene.